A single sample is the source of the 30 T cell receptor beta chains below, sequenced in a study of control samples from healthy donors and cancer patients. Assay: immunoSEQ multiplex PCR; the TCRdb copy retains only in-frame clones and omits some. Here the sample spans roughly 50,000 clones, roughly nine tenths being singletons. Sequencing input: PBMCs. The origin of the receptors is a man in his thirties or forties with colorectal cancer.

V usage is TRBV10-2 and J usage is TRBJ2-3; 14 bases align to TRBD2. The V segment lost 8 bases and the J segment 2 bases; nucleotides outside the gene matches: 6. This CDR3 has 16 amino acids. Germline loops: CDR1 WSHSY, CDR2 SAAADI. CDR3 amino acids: CASLGLAGVSTDTQYF. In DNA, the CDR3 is TGCGCCAGCCTGGGACTAGCGGGGGTCTCCACAGATACGCAGTATTTT.

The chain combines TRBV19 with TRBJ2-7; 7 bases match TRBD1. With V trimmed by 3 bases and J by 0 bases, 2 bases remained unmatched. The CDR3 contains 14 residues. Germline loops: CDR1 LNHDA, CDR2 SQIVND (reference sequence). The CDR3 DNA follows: TGTGCCAGTAGTATCGACAGGGCCTCCTACGAGCAGTACTTC. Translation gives CASSIDRASYEQYF.

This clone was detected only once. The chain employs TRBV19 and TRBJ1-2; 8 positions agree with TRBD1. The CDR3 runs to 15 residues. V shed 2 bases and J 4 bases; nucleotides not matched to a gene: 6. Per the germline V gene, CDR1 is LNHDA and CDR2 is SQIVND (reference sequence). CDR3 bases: TGTGCCAGTAGTATAACGGGACAGGACCGCTATGGCTACACCTTC. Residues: CASSITGQDRYGYTF.

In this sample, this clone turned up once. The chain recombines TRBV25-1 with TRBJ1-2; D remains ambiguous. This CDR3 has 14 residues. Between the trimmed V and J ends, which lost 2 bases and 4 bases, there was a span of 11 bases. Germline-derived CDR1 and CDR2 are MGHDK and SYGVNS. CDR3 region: CASSEPGLSYGYTF. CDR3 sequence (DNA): TGTGCCAGCAGTGAACCCGGGTTGTCCTATGGCTACACCTTC.

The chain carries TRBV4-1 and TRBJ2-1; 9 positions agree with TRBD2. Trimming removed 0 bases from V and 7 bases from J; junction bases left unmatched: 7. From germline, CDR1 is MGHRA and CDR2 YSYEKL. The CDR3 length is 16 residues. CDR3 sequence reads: CASSQERLAGLNEQFF. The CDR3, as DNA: TGCGCCAGCAGCCAAGAGCGGCTAGCGGGGCTAAATGAGCAGTTCTTC.

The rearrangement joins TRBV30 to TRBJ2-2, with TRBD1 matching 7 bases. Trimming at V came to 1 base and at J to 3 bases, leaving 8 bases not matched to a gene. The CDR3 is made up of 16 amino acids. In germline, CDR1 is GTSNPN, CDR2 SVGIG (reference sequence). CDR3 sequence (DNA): TGTGCCTGGAGTGATAAGGGGGCGGAGTACACCGGGGAGCTGTTTTTT. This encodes CAWSDKGAEYTGELFF.

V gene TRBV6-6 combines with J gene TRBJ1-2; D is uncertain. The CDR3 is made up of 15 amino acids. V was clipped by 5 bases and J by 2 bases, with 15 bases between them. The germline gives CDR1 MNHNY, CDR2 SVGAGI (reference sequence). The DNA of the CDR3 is TGTGCCAGCAGTCCCTACCTTGACTTAAACTATGGCTACACCTTC. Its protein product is CASSPYLDLNYGYTF.

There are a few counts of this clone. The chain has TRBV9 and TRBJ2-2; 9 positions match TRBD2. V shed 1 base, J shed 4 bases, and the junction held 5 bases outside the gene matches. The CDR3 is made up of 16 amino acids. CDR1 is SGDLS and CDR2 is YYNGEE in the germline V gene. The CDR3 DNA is TGTGCCAGCAGCGTAATAGCGGGGGCCGTCACCGGGGAGCTGTTTTTT. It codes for CASSVIAGAVTGELFF.

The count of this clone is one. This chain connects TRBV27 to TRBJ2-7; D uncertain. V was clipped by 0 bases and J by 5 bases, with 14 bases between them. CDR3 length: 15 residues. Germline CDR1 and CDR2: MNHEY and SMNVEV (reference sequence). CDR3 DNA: TGTGCCAGCAGTTTATCGGGTCCCCCGAGCCACGAGCAGTACTTC. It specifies CASSLSGPPSHEQYF.

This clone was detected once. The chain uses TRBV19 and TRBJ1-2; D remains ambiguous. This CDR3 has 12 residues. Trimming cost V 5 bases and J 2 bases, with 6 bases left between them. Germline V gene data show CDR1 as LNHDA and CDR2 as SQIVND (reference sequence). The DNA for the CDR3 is TGTGCCAGTAGTCCCGGGAACTATGGCTACACCTTC. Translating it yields CASSPGNYGYTF.

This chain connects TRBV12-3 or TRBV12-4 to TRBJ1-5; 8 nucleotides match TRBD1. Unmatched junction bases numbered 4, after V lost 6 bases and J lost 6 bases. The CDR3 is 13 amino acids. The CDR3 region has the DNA TGTGCCAGCAGCTGGACAGGGCGTCAGCCCCAGCATTTT. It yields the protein CASSWTGRQPQHF.

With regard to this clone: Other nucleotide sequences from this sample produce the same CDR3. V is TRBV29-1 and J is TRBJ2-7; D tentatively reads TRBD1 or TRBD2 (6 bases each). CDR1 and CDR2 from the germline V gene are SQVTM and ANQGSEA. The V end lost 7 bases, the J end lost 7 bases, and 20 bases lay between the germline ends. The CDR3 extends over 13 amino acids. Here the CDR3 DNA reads TGCAGCGCGCTAGAATCGGGGGCGGGTGAGCAGTACTTC. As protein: CSALESGAGEQYF.

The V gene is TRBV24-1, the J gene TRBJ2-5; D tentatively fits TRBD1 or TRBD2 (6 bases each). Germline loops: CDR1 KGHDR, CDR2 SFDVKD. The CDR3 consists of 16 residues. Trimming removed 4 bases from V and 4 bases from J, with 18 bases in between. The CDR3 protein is CATSDTIVGGIETQYF. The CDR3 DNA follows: TGTGCCACCAGTGACACCATAGTAGGGGGGATAGAGACCCAGTACTTC.

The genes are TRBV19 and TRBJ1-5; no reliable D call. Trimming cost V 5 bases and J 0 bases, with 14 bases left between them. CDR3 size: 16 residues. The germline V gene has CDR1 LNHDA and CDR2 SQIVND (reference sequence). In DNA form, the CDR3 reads TGTGCCAGTAGTCTGCCCCAGGCGTATAGCAATCAGCCCCAGCATTTT. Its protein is CASSLPQAYSNQPQHF. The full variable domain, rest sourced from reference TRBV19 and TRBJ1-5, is DGGITQSPKYLFRKEGQNVTLSCEQNLNHDAMYWYRQDPGQGLRLIYYSQIVNDFQKGDIAEGYSVSREKKESFPLTVTSAQKNPTAFYLCASSLPQAYSNQPQHFGDGTRLSIL.

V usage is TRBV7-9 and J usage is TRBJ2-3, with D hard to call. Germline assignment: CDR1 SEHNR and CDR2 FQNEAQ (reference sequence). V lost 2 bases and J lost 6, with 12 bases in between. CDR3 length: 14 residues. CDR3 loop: CASSLSTGIDTQYF. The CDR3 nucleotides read TGTGCCAGCAGCTTATCTACGGGCATCGATACGCAGTATTTT.

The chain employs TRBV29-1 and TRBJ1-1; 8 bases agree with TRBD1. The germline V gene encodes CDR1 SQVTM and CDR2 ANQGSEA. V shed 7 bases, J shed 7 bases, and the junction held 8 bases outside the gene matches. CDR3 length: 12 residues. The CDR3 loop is CSAAGTGYEAFF. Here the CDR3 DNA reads TGCAGCGCTGCCGGGACAGGTTATGAAGCTTTCTTT.

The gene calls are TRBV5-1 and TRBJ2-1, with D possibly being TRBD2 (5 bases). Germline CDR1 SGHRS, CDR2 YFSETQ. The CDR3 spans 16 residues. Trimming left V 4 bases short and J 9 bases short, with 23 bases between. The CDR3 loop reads CASSGEWTFPWGEQFF. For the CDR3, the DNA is TGCGCCAGCAGCGGGGAATGGACTTTCCCTTGGGGTGAGCAGTTCTTC.

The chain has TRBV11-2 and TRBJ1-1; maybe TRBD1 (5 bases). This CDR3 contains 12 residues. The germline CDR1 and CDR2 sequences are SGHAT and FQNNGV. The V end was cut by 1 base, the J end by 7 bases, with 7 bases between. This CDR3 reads CASSLGQIEAFF. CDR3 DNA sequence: TGTGCCAGCAGCTTAGGACAGATTGAAGCTTTCTTT.

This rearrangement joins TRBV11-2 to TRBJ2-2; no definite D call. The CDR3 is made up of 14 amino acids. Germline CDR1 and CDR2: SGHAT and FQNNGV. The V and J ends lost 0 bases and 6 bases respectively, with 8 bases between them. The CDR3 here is CASSLDRVAGELFF. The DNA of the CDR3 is TGTGCCAGCAGCTTAGATAGGGTGGCCGGGGAGCTGTTTTTT. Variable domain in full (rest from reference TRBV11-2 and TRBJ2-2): EAGVAQSPRYKIIEKRQSVAFWCNPISGHATLYWYQQILGQGPKLLIQFQNNGVVDDSQLPKDRFSAERLKGVDSTLKIQPAKLEDSAVYLCASSLDRVAGELFFGEGSRLTVL.

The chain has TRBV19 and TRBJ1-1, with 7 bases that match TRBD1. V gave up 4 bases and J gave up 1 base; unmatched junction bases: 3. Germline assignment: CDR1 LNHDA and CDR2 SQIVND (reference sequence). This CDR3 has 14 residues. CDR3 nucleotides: TGTGCCAGTAGTACGGGGACAGCGAACACTGAAGCTTTCTTT. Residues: CASSTGTANTEAFF.

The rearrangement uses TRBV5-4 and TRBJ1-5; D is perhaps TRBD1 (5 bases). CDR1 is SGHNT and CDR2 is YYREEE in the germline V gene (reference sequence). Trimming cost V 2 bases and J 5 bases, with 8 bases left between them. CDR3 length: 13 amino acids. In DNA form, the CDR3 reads TGTGCCAGCAGCTTAGACAGAGATCAGCCCCAGCATTTT. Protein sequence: CASSLDRDQPQHF.

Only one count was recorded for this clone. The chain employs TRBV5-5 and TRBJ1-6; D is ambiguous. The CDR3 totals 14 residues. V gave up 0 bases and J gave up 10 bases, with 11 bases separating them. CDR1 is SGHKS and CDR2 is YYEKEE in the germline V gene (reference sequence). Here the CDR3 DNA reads TGTGCCAGCAGCTTGGAGACTCAATGGTCACCCCTCCACTTT. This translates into CASSLETQWSPLHF.

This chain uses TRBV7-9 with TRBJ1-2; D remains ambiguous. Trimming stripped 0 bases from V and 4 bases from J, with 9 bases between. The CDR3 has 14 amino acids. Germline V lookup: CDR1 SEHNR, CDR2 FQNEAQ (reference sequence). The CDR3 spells CASSLASDGYGYTF. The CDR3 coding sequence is TGTGCCAGCAGCTTAGCGAGTGACGGCTATGGCTACACCTTC.

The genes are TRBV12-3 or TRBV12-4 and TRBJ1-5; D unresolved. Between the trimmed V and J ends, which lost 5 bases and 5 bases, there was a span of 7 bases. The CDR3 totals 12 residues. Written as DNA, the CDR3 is TGTGCCAGCAGTAGGTCTTATCAGCCCCAGCATTTT. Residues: CASSRSYQPQHF.

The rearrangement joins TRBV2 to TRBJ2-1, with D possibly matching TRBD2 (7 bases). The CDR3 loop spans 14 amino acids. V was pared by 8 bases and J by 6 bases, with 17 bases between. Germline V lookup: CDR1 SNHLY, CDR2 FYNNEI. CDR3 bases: TGTGCCAGCTATGTAACGGGGGGCCCCAATGAGCAGTTCTTC. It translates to CASYVTGGPNEQFF.

The CDR3 nucleotides are TGTGCCATCAGTGAACCGTCCGGGTTACAGAGCACCGGGGAGCTGTTTTTT. This translates into CAISEPSGLQSTGELFF. This chain uses TRBV10-3 with TRBJ2-2; D remains ambiguous. Germline-derived CDR1 and CDR2 are ENHRY and SYGVKD. The CDR3 length is 17 residues. V was pared by 3 bases and J by 4 bases, with 18 bases between.

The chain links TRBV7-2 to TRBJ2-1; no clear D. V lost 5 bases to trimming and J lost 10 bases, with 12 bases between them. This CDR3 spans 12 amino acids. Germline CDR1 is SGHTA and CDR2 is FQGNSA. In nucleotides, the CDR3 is TGTGCCAGCAGCCCCTCCTTGAGGGAGCAGTTCTTC. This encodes CASSPSLREQFF. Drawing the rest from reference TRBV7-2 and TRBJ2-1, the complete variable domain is GAGVSQSPSNKVTEKGKDVELRCDPISGHTALYWYRQSLGQGLEFLIYFQGNSAPDKSGLPSDRFSAERTGGSVSTLTIQRTQQEDSAVYLCASSPSLREQFFGPGTRLTVL.

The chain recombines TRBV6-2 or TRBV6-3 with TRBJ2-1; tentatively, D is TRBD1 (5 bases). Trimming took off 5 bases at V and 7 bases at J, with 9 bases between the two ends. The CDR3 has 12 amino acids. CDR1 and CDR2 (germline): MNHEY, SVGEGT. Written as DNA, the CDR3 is TGTGCCAGCAGTAATAGGGGTAATGAGCAGTTCTTC. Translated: CASSNRGNEQFF.

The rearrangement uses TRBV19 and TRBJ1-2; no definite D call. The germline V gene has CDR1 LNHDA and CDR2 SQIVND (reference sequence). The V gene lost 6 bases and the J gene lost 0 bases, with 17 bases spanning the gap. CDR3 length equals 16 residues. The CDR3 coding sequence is TGTGCCAGTAGAACGTTATGGCAAACCTCTAACTATGGCTACACCTTC. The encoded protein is CASRTLWQTSNYGYTF.

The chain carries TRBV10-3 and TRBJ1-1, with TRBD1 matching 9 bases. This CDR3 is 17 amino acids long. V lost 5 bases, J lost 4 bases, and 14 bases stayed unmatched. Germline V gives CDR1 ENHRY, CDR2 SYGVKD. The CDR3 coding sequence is TGTGCCATCAGTAATTACAGGGGGCGTGGGGGAACCACTGAAGCTTTCTTT. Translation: CAISNYRGRGGTTEAFF.